The present T cell receptor (beta chain) was sequenced within a study of T cell responses to AZD1222 COVID-19 vaccine. Assay: immunoSEQ multiplex PCR; the TCRdb copy retains only in-frame clones and omits some. The sample consists of approximately 150,000 clones, roughly 94% of them appearing once. The CDR3 is 15 amino acids. V lost 6 bases and J 0 bases, leaving 15 bases between the germline ends. The V gene's germline CDR1 is MDHEN and CDR2 SYDVKM. General observations from the study: Clonal diversity was possibly underestimated, and white British individuals and females predominated among donors. Spike-spanning, vaccine-associated CD4 TCRs were dominant at 160-218 and 743-854.

On this clone itself: The antigen remains unidentified.

The chain is built from TRBV28 and TRBJ2-7, with no clear D. The specimen was peripheral blood, collected 28 days after the second AZD1222 dose. This sequence originates from an adult who received the AZD1222 COVID-19 vaccine. CDR3 DNA: TGTGCCAGCAGACCCCGTGGATCCAGCTCCTACGAGCAGTACTTC. Translating gives CASRPRGSSSYEQYF.